This T cell receptor beta chain was sequenced for a study of CXCR3-negative and CXCR3-positive naive CD8 T cells. In the case of this clonotype: Its specificity is not known.

The study's findings and limits: More hydrophobic TRB CDR3s were found in CXCR3-positive naive cells than in CXCR3-negative naive cells. Naive cells that were CXCR3-negative or CXCR3-positive used TRBV-TRBJ genes alike, while memory cells diverged.

The CDR3 totals 15 residues. With UMI labels, 5' RACE was used to prepare the TRB cDNA libraries. TCRdb reprocessed the 5' RACE reads and keeps a single row for each CDR3 protein, giving no DNA. The sample holds tens of thousands of distinct CDR3 sequences. Subsets of CD8+ T cells were each sorted in triplicate at about 300,000 cells apiece. Identification of naive CD8+ T cells rested on CD45RO-CCR7+CD27+CD95- status. The receptor was isolated from a human donor in good health. Some clones in this sample may be carry-over from other donors' samples. The rearrangement links TRBV12-3 or TRBV12-4 to TRBJ1-2. The sequencing input was naive CXCR3- CD8+ T cells from blood. Indicated subset: CD45RO-CCR7+CD27+CD95- naive CD8+ T cells lacking CXCR3 (TNR3-). The CDR3 spells CASSLSVQTNYGYTF.